The sequence of this T cell receptor (beta chain) was determined in a study of blood T cell repertoires in COVID-19. Overall study context: PBMCs, B-cell-depleted T cells, or T cells were the source of the cDNA or gDNA that made up the material.

Trimming pared 8 bases from V and 1 base from J, leaving 11 bases between. This CDR3 spans 14 amino acids. Germline CDR1 MNHEY, CDR2 SVGAGI. As processed by the authors: Amplification of reference gene primers was used by the study to estimate nucleated cell counts. Profiled with immunoSEQ multiplex PCR; TCRdb holds only in-frame clones, not every one. The V and J calls and clone size come from that table; D and trimming were worked out from the DNA. This sample yields about 280,000 clones, of which around 85% are seen a single time; 2% to 2.5% belongs to the top ten. V gene TRBV6-5 combines with J gene TRBJ1-4; D uncertain. Material: peripheral blood. This clonotype was sampled from a woman aged 30 to 39 who had recovered from COVID-19. CDR3 bases: TGTGCCAGCGGTCAGTCTCGAACTAATGAAAAACTGTTTTTT. Its protein product is CASGQSRTNEKLFF.